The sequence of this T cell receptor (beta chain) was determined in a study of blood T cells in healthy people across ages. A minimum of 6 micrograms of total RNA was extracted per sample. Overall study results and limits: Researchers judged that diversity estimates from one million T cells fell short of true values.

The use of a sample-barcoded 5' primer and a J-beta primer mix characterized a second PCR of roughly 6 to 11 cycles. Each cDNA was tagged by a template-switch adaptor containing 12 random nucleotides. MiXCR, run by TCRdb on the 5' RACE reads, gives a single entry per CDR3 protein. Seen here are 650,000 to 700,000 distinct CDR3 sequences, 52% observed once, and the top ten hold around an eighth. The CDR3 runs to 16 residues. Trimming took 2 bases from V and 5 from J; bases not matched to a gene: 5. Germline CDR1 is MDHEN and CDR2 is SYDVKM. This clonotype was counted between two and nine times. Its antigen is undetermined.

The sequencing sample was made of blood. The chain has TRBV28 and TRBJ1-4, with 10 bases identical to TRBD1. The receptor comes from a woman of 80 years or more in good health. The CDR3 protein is CASSLSRQGANEKLFF. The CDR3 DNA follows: TGTGCCAGCAGTTTAAGCAGACAGGGGGCGAATGAAAAACTGTTTTTT. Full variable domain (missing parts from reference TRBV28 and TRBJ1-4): DVKVTQSSRYLVKRTGEKVFLECVQDMDHENMFWYRQDPGLGLRLIYFSYDVKMKEKGDIPEGYSVSREKKERFSLILESASTNQTSMYLCASSLSRQGANEKLFFGSGTQLSVL.